A single sample is the source of the 24 T cell receptor beta chains below, sequenced in a study of T cells after yellow fever vaccination. TCRdb analysed the 5' RACE reads with MiXCR anew, one entry per CDR3 protein. The sample includes 100,000 to 150,000 distinct CDR3 sequences, about 7.4% of them seen just once. The sequencing used CD4+ T cells sorted from PBMCs, collected approximately 11 days after the first yellow fever vaccination. These receptors were collected from a man aged 18 to 35 who received the YFV17D yellow fever vaccine.

At least ten counts were recorded for this clonotype. The chain employs TRBV27 and TRBJ1-1, with TRBD1 matching over 8 bases. Germline V CDR1 and CDR2: MNHEY, SMNVEV (reference sequence). This CDR3 region has 15 residues. V lost 4 bases and J lost 1; bases outside the gene matches: 5. CDR3 amino acids: CASSSGGTGNTEAFF. The CDR3 nucleotides read TGTGCCAGCAGTTCCGGCGGGACAGGGAACACTGAAGCTTTCTTT.

This clonotype was detected only once. This may be a read error: a much more frequent sequence differs by one nucleotide. This chain uses TRBV20-1 with TRBJ1-3; D is unclear. The CDR3 is 16 residues long. Per germline, CDR1 DFQATT and CDR2 SNEGSKA (reference sequence). In DNA, the CDR3 is TGCAGTGATAGAGATTGGAACTCAGCCTCTGGAAACACCATATATTTT. Protein: CSDRDWNSASGNTIYF.

In this sample, this clonotype turned up many times. This chain links TRBV3-1 with TRBJ1-3; TRBD1 aligns across 8 bases. The CDR3 has 15 residues. V gave up 5 bases and J gave up 2 bases; unmatched junction bases: 5. Germline CDR1 is LGHDT and CDR2 is YNNKEL (reference sequence). The CDR3 loop reads CASSYRGNTGNTIYF. The CDR3 coding sequence is TGTGCCAGCAGCTACAGGGGGAATACTGGAAACACCATATATTTT. Full variable domain (remainder filled in from reference TRBV3-1 and TRBJ1-3): DTAVSQTPKYLVTQMGNDKSIKCEQNLGHDTMYWYKQDSKKFLKIMFSYNNKELIINETVPNRFSPKSPDKAHLNLHINSLELGDSAVYFCASSYRGNTGNTIYFGEGSWLTVV.

This clonotype was counted ten times or more. This chain joins TRBV7-2 and TRBJ1-2, with TRBD1 as a possible D gene (5 bases). The CDR3 is made up of 14 amino acids. The V end lost 5 bases, the J end lost 7 bases, and 17 bases lay between the germline ends. Germline V gene data show CDR1 as SGHTA and CDR2 as FQGNSA. CDR3 loop: CASSPTRGNGGYTF. CDR3 DNA sequence: TGTGCCAGCAGCCCGACCCGGGGGAATGGTGGCTACACCTTC.

This clonotype was counted at least ten times. The chain links TRBV27 to TRBJ2-1; tentatively, D is TRBD1 (6 bases). In germline, CDR1 is MNHEY, CDR2 SMNVEV (reference sequence). CDR3 length equals 13 residues. The V gene lost 6 bases and the J gene lost 1 base, with 7 bases spanning the gap. The CDR3 DNA is TGTGCCAGCAGAAGGGGGTCCTACAATGAGCAGTTCTTC. It translates to CASRRGSYNEQFF.

This clonotype appeared many times. V gene TRBV19 combines with J gene TRBJ2-3; 9 nucleotides align to TRBD2. The germline gives CDR1 LNHDA, CDR2 SQIVND (reference sequence). V trimming: 2 bases; J trimming: 5 bases; junction bases outside the gene matches: 5. The CDR3 runs to 15 residues. The CDR3 bases are TGTGCCAGTAGTATAAGGCGGGGGGGCCTAGATACGCAGTATTTT. Its protein is CASSIRRGGLDTQYF.

The chain carries TRBV18 and TRBJ1-2; D uncertain. Between the trimmed V and J ends, which lost 4 bases and 5 bases, there was a span of 11 bases. Per germline, CDR1 KGHSH and CDR2 LQKENI. The CDR3 spans 13 residues. CDR3 nucleotide sequence: TGTGCCAGCTCACAACCTGCATCTTATGGCTACACCTTC. It encodes CASSQPASYGYTF.

In its sample, this clonotype was seen many times. The CDR3 here is CASSFVPDRPYEQYF. The CDR3 DNA reads TGTGCCAGCAGCTTTGTCCCCGACAGGCCCTACGAGCAGTACTTC. The chain employs TRBV5-5 and TRBJ2-7; D is possibly TRBD1 (6 bases). From germline, CDR1 is SGHKS and CDR2 YYEKEE (reference sequence). This CDR3 spans 15 amino acids. The ends were cut back, 2 bases at V and 2 bases at J, with 14 bases in the middle.

This clonotype was seen only a few times. The chain carries TRBV11-3 and TRBJ2-3, with 14 bases aligning to TRBD2. Germline V lookup: CDR1 SGHNT, CDR2 YENEEA. The CDR3 totals 16 residues. V gave up 3 bases and J gave up 6 bases; unmatched junction bases: 5. CDR3 sequence (DNA): TGTGCCAGCAGCTTGGGACTAGCGGGGGCACGGGATACGCAGTATTTT. Protein product: CASSLGLAGARDTQYF.

This clonotype has a count of ten or more. J is TRBJ2-7 and V is TRBV7-2; no firm D call. The CDR3 extends over 11 amino acids. Trimming cost V 3 bases and J 0 bases, with 0 bases left between them. Germline CDR1 is SGHTA and CDR2 is FQGNSA. CDR3 sequence (DNA): TGTGCCAGCAGCTTCTCCTACGAGCAGTACTTC. As protein: CASSFSYEQYF.

This clonotype was observed many times. The chain recombines TRBV7-2 with TRBJ2-7; D possibly corresponds to TRBD2 (5 bases). V lost 8 bases and J 0 bases, leaving 14 bases between the germline ends. In germline, CDR1 is SGHTA, CDR2 FQGNSA. The CDR3 contains 14 residues. The CDR3 sequence: CASGEGTNSYEQYF. The CDR3 bases are TGTGCCAGCGGTGAGGGCACAAACTCCTACGAGCAGTACTTC.

The table lists this clonotype with many counts. The chain has TRBV5-1 and TRBJ1-1; tentatively, D is TRBD1 (5 bases). Trimming left V 1 base short and J 7 bases short, with 17 bases between. This CDR3 contains 15 residues. Germline lookup yields CDR1 SGHRS and CDR2 YFSETQ. CDR3 in amino acids: CASSLYSGRRGEAFF. CDR3 coding DNA: TGCGCCAGCAGCTTGTATTCAGGGAGGAGAGGTGAAGCTTTCTTT.

This clonotype has a handful of counts. The chain is built from TRBV5-4 and TRBJ1-1; D remains ambiguous. CDR3 length: 15 residues. V lost 0 bases, J lost 1 base, and 10 bases lay in between. Germline-derived CDR1 and CDR2 are SGHNT and YYREEE (reference sequence). CDR3 sequence: CASSLDQWKNTEAFF. CDR3 nucleotides: TGTGCCAGCAGCTTGGATCAGTGGAAGAACACTGAAGCTTTCTTT. Supplemented by reference TRBV5-4 and TRBJ1-1, the full variable domain reads ETGVTQSPTHLIKTRGQQVTLRCSSQSGHNTVSWYQQALGQGPQFIFQYYREEENGRGNFPPRFSGLQFPNYSSELNVNALELDDSALYLCASSLDQWKNTEAFFGQGTRLTVV.

This clonotype was picked up many times. The V call is TRBV11-3, the J call TRBJ2-7, with D unresolved. V lost 0 bases to trimming and J lost 7 bases, with 13 bases between them. The V gene's germline CDR1 is SGHNT and CDR2 YENEEA. This CDR3 comprises 14 residues. CDR3 sequence: CASSLDQIMEEQYF. The CDR3, as DNA: TGTGCCAGCAGCTTAGATCAAATTATGGAGGAGCAGTACTTC.

There are a few counts of this clonotype. DNA for the CDR3: TGTGCCACCAGCAGAGCGAGTTTGCTAGGGACTGAAGCTTTCTTT. This codes for CATSRASLLGTEAFF. This rearrangement joins TRBV15 to TRBJ1-1, with D uncertain. Trimming stripped 1 base from V and 5 bases from J, with 14 bases between. Germline assignment: CDR1 LNHNV and CDR2 YYDKDF (reference sequence). CDR3 size: 15 residues.

Many counts were recorded for this clonotype. This chain uses TRBV24-1 with TRBJ2-1, with a possible D match to TRBD2 (5 bases). Looked up from germline, CDR1 is KGHDR and CDR2 is SFDVKD. The CDR3 consists of 15 residues. Trimming left V 2 bases short and J 8 bases short, with 15 bases between. CDR3 region: CATSDYGTGFDEQFF. The CDR3 DNA is TGTGCCACCAGTGATTACGGAACGGGGTTCGATGAGCAGTTCTTC.

This clonotype was seen many times. This sequence joins TRBV7-2 and TRBJ2-6; 8 positions agree with TRBD1. Trimming at V came to 2 bases and at J to 0 bases, leaving 3 bases not matched to a gene. CDR1 is SGHTA and CDR2 is FQGNSA in the germline V gene. This CDR3 is 17 amino acids long. Written as DNA, the CDR3 is TGTGCCAGCAGCTTACGGACAGGGCCCTCTGGGGCCAACGTCCTGACTTTC. Its translation: CASSLRTGPSGANVLTF.

The chain has TRBV5-5 and TRBJ2-3; 9 nucleotides match TRBD2. There are 16 residues in the CDR3. V was pared by 3 bases and J by 3 bases, with 8 bases of the junction left unmatched. Germline V gives CDR1 SGHKS, CDR2 YYEKEE (reference sequence). For the CDR3, the DNA is TGTGCCAGCAGCTCCCCTAGCGGGACAACTACAGATACGCAGTATTTT. Its protein product is CASSSPSGTTTDTQYF.

At least ten counts were recorded for this clonotype. The V gene is TRBV5-1, the J gene TRBJ2-3; 9 positions agree with TRBD1. The CDR3 covers 15 residues. Unmatched junction bases numbered 7, after V lost 4 bases and J lost 4 bases. Per the germline V gene, CDR1 is SGHRS and CDR2 is YFSETQ. CDR3 DNA: TGCGCCAGCAGCCCCGGGACAGGGCGTTCAGATACGCAGTATTTT. It translates to CASSPGTGRSDTQYF. Full variable domain (missing parts from reference TRBV5-1 and TRBJ2-3): KAGVTQTPRYLIKTRGQQVTLSCSPISGHRSVSWYQQTPGQGLQFLFEYFSETQRNKGNFPGRFSGRQFSNSRSEMNVSTLELGDSALYLCASSPGTGRSDTQYFGPGTRLTVL.

About this clonotype itself: A much larger clone sits a single nucleotide away, making a read error possible. The chain carries TRBV5-4 and TRBJ2-4; D gene uncertain. Germline CDR1 reads SGHNT; CDR2 reads YYREEE (reference sequence). This CDR3 region has 14 residues. The CDR3 loop is CASSATVANNIQYF. The CDR3 nucleotides are TGTGCCAGCTCGGCAACCGTAGCCAACAACATTCAGTACTTC.

This clonotype showed up many times. V and J are TRBV7-2 and TRBJ2-3; 7 bases are shared with TRBD1. Unmatched junction bases numbered 7, after V lost 5 bases and J lost 2 bases. Looked up from germline, CDR1 is SGHTA and CDR2 is FQGNSA. The CDR3 length is 15 residues. The chain's CDR3 is CASSPGTAITDTQYF. CDR3 nucleotide sequence: TGTGCCAGCAGCCCCGGGACAGCAATCACAGATACGCAGTATTTT.

There are many counts of this clonotype. The V call is TRBV6-2 or TRBV6-3, the J call TRBJ1-5; no reliable D call. Per the germline V gene, CDR1 is MNHEY and CDR2 is SVGEGT. V was pared by 3 bases and J by 9 bases, with 9 bases between. This CDR3 is 12 amino acids long. The CDR3 loop is CASSYRMTPQHF. DNA for the CDR3: TGTGCCAGCAGTTATCGGATGACGCCCCAGCATTTT.

This clonotype was seen a few times. V is TRBV13 and J is TRBJ2-7; D gene uncertain. From germline, CDR1 is PRHDT and CDR2 FYEKMQ (reference sequence). This CDR3 has 12 amino acids. V gave up 5 bases and J gave up 2 bases, with 7 bases separating them. CDR3 in DNA: TGTGCCAGCAGCCCTACGCCCTACGAGCAGTACTTC. Translated, it gives CASSPTPYEQYF. The whole variable domain, remainder taken from reference TRBV13 and TRBJ2-7, is AAGVIQSPRHLIKEKRETATLKCYPIPRHDTVYWYQQGPGQDPQFLISFYEKMQSDKGSIPDRFSAQQFSDYHSELNMSSLELGDSALYFCASSPTPYEQYFGPGTRLTVT.

This clonotype was seen once. A much larger clonotype is one base distant, so this may be a read error. The rearrangement uses TRBV6-2 or TRBV6-3 and TRBJ2-2; tentatively, D is TRBD2 (6 bases). V was pared by 5 bases and J by 7 bases, with 17 bases between. The CDR3 sequence is 15 residues long. Germline V gives CDR1 MNHEY, CDR2 SVGEGT. In nucleotides, the CDR3 is TGTGCCAGCAGTCCCGGCCGGGGGTTTAACGGGGAGCTGTTTTTT. This codes for CASSPGRGFNGELFF.